Here is one T cell receptor (beta chain) with its context. Its specificity is unknown. The treatment was: oral pan-JAK inhibitor, 5-10 mg twice daily. The entry originates in a study of CD8+ T cells in alopecia areata. About the research overall: Patients received oral tofacitinib, 5 to 10 mg twice daily, for moderate-to-severe alopecia areata. The study's findings and limits: Expanded CD8+ clones among the top 100, and scalp clonality, were significantly decreased by tofacitinib.

Extraction and reverse transcription of RNA yielded cDNA as the sequencing template. Some clones are missing from TCRdb's copy, which holds only in-frame ones; the method was immunoSEQ multiplex PCR. The repertoire holds around 300,000 clones, with around 64% as singletons. This receptor was identified in a human donor with alopecia areata. The material sequenced was CD4+ T cells sorted from blood, taken around week 53, from a patient treated with tofacitinib.

The CDR3 loop reads CASSFLSGGANTGELFF. CDR3 bases: TGTGCCAGCAGTTTCCTATCCGGGGGGGCCAACACCGGGGAGCTGTTTTTT. The rearrangement links TRBV9 to TRBJ2-2; 8 nucleotides agree with TRBD2. This CDR3 comprises 17 residues. Germline V gene data show CDR1 as SGDLS and CDR2 as YYNGEE. V lost 5 bases to trimming and J lost 2 bases; unmatched junction nucleotides: 11.